These 14 T cell receptor beta chains were all obtained from the same sample, sequenced in a study of blood T cell repertoires in COVID-19. Generated by immunoSEQ multiplex PCR, the TCRdb table keeps only in-frame clones and is missing some. The table includes 300,000 to 350,000 clones, about 90% detected once. Sequences were obtained from PBMCs or T cells enriched from blood (not recorded which). The receptor source for this set is a woman aged 18-30 years with acute COVID-19.

The genes are TRBV10-3 and TRBJ2-2; 8 positions match TRBD1. Germline assignment: CDR1 ENHRY and CDR2 SYGVKD. The V segment lost 6 bases and the J segment 4 bases; nucleotides outside the gene matches: 4. CDR3 length: 14 amino acids. The CDR3 DNA follows: TGTGCCATCAGAGGACAGGGAAGCACCGGGGAGCTGTTTTTT. The encoded protein is CAIRGQGSTGELFF.

The rearrangement uses TRBV28 and TRBJ1-5; a possible D gene is TRBD1 (5 bases). V lost 9 bases and J 0 bases, leaving 18 bases between the germline ends. Germline values: CDR1 MDHEN, CDR2 SYDVKM. CDR3 size: 16 residues. CDR3 bases: TGTGCCAGTCGATCTACTCAGGGTACTAGCAATCAGCCCCAGCATTTT. Amino acids: CASRSTQGTSNQPQHF.

In its sample, this clone was seen once. The chain recombines TRBV14 with TRBJ1-6; D might be TRBD1 (5 bases). This CDR3 is built from 11 residues. V lost 4 bases and J 12 bases, leaving 7 bases between the germline ends. Germline V gene data show CDR1 as SGHDN and CDR2 as FVKESK. The CDR3 coding sequence is TGTGCCAGCAGCCTGGGGGGACCCCTCCACTTT. Protein sequence: CASSLGGPLHF.

This clone was detected only a few times. The J gene is TRBJ1-2, the V gene TRBV5-8; 7 positions agree with TRBD1. Germline V gene data show CDR1 as SGHTS and CDR2 as YDEGEE. Trimming cost V 1 base and J 3 bases; bases outside gene matches: 6. The CDR3 is made up of 15 amino acids. CDR3: CASSLKTGLDYGYTF. The CDR3, as DNA: TGTGCCAGCAGCTTGAAGACAGGGCTAGACTATGGCTACACCTTC.

The chain couples TRBV27 to TRBJ2-7; the D gene is possibly TRBD2 (5 bases). V was trimmed by 4 bases and J by 5 bases, leaving 15 bases between them. Germline values: CDR1 MNHEY, CDR2 SMNVEV (reference sequence). This CDR3 region has 14 residues. The CDR3 DNA reads TGTGCCAGCAGTTCCACCTCCGGGGTCCACGAGCAGTACTTC. Its translation: CASSSTSGVHEQYF.

The genes are TRBV10-1 and TRBJ2-2; 10 positions agree with TRBD1. V gave up 4 bases and J gave up 7 bases; unmatched junction bases: 6. Germline V lookup: CDR1 WNHNN, CDR2 SYGVQD (reference sequence). The CDR3 runs 15 residues. The CDR3 here is CASSAGTGEVGELFF. The DNA for the CDR3 is TGCGCCAGCAGTGCCGGGACAGGGGAGGTCGGGGAGCTGTTTTTT.

The chain recombines TRBV9 with TRBJ2-2, with 9 bases identical to TRBD1. CDR1 and CDR2 from the germline V gene are SGDLS and YYNGEE. CDR3 size: 15 residues. V was pared by 1 base and J by 4 bases, with 2 bases of the junction left unmatched. This CDR3 reads CASSVTGGSTGELFF. In DNA form, the CDR3 reads TGTGCCAGCAGCGTAACAGGGGGCAGCACCGGGGAGCTGTTTTTT.

A word on this clone: The junction differs from germline at one of its ends, possibly a read error. The rearrangement joins TRBV5-1 to TRBJ2-7; TRBD1 is a possible D gene (5 bases). Germline V gene data show CDR1 as SGHRS and CDR2 as YFSETQ. CDR3 length equals 11 residues. CDR3: CASRSEGALHF. DNA of the CDR3: TGCGCCAGCAGAAGCGAAGGGGCGCTGCACTTC.

The chain links TRBV19 to TRBJ2-5; D not resolved. CDR1 and CDR2 from the germline V gene are LNHDA and SQIVND (reference sequence). V was shortened by 5 bases and J by 2 bases, with 15 bases between the two germline ends. CDR3 length equals 15 residues. CDR3 residues: CASSRPGPGQETQYF. The CDR3 DNA follows: TGTGCCAGTAGTCGCCCTGGGCCCGGACAAGAGACCCAGTACTTC. Variable domain in full (rest from reference TRBV19 and TRBJ2-5): DGGITQSPKYLFRKEGQNVTLSCEQNLNHDAMYWYRQDPGQGLRLIYYSQIVNDFQKGDIAEGYSVSREKKESFPLTVTSAQKNPTAFYLCASSRPGPGQETQYFGPGTRLLVL.

This chain links TRBV28 with TRBJ1-5, with 7 bases identical to TRBD1. This CDR3 spans 15 amino acids. Germline CDR1 is MDHEN and CDR2 is SYDVKM. V gave up 3 bases and J gave up 0 bases; unmatched junction bases: 2. CDR3: CASSLTGISNQPQHF. For the CDR3, the DNA is TGTGCCAGCAGTTTGACAGGGATTAGCAATCAGCCCCAGCATTTT.

The V and J genes are TRBV4-1 and TRBJ2-3; D gene unclear. Per the germline V gene, CDR1 is MGHRA and CDR2 is YSYEKL. There are 16 residues in the CDR3. V shed 0 bases and J shed 0 bases, with 10 bases lying between them. CDR3 in amino acids: CASSQESVPSTDTQYF. The CDR3 bases are TGCGCCAGCAGCCAAGAGTCTGTCCCTAGCACAGATACGCAGTATTTT.

This sequence joins TRBV3-1 (or the pseudogene TRBV3-2) and TRBJ1-4, with TRBD1 identical over 10 bases. Trimming cost V 0 bases and J 3 bases; bases outside gene matches: 10. Germline V gene sequence: CDR1 LGHDT, CDR2 YNNKEL (reference sequence). The CDR3 is 19 amino acids. The CDR3 region is CASSQEGKRQGASNEKLFF. For the CDR3, the DNA is TGTGCCAGCAGCCAAGAAGGGAAACGACAGGGGGCTTCTAATGAAAAACTGTTTTTT.

The chain is built from TRBV28 and TRBJ1-3; no firm D call. This CDR3 is 14 amino acids long. Trimming cost V 2 bases and J 0 bases, with 5 bases left between them. Germline V lookup: CDR1 MDHEN, CDR2 SYDVKM. CDR3 residues: CASSLENSGNTIYF. For the CDR3, the DNA is TGTGCCAGCAGTTTAGAGAACTCTGGAAACACCATATATTTT.

This clone has a single count. The chain recombines TRBV2 with TRBJ2-7; D uncertain. The V gene lost 2 bases and the J gene lost 0 bases, with 11 bases spanning the gap. Germline V gene lookup returns CDR1 SNHLY and CDR2 FYNNEI. This CDR3 is 15 amino acids long. The CDR3 DNA reads TGTGCCAGCAGTGAACGGTGGCGGAGCTCCTACGAGCAGTACTTC. Protein: CASSERWRSSYEQYF. The full variable domain, completed using reference TRBV2 and TRBJ2-7, is EPEVTQTPSHQVTQMGQEVILRCVPISNHLYFYWYRQILGQKVEFLVSFYNNEISEKSEIFDDQFSVERPDGSNFTLKIRSTKLEDSAMYFCASSERWRSSYEQYFGPGTRLTVT.